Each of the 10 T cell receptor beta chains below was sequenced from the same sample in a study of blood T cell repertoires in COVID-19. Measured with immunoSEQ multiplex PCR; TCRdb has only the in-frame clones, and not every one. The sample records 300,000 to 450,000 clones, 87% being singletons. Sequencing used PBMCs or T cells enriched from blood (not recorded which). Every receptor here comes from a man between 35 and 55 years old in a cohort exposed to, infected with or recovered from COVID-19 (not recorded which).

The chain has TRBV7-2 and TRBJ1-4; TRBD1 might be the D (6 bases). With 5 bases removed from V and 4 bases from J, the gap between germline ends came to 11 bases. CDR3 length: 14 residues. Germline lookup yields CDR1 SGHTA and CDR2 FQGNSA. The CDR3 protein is CASSPQGGNEKLFF. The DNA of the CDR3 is TGTGCCAGCAGCCCACAAGGGGGTAATGAAAAACTGTTTTTT.

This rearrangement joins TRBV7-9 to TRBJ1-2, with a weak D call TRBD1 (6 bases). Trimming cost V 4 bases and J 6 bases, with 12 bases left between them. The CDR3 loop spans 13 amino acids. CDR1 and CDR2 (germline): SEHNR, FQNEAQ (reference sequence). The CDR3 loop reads CASSSGQMDGYTF. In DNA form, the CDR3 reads TGTGCCAGCAGCTCCGGACAGATGGATGGCTACACCTTC.

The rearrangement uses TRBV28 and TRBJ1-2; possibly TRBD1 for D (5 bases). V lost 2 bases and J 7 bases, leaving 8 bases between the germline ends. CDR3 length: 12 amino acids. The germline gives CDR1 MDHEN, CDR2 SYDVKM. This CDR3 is CASSLQGGGYTF. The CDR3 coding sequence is TGTGCCAGCAGTTTACAGGGAGGTGGCTACACCTTC.

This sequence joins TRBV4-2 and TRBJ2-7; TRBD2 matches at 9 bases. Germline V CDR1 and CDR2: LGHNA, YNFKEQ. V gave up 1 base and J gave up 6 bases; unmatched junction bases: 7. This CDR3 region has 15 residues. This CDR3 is CASSQGAGGPVEQYF. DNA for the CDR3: TGTGCCAGCAGCCAAGGGGCGGGAGGGCCGGTCGAGCAGTACTTC.

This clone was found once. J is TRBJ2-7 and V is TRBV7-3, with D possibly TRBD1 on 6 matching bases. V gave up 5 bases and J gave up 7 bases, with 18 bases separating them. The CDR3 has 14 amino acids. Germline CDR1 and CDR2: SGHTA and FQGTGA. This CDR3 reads CASSPSSGAREQYF. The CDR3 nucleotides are TGTGCCAGCAGCCCCTCCTCAGGGGCAAGGGAGCAGTACTTC.

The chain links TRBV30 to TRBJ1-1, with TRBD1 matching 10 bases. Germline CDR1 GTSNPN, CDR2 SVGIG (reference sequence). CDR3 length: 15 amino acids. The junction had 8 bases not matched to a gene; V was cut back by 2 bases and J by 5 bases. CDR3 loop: CAWSLTGTGATEAFF. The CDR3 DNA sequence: TGTGCCTGGAGTCTAACGGGGACAGGGGCAACTGAAGCTTTCTTT. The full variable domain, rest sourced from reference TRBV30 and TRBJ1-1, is SQTIHQWPATLVQPVGSPLSLECTVEGTSNPNLYWYRQAAGRGLQLLFYSVGIGQISSEVPQNLSASRPQDRQFILSSKKLLLSDSGFYLCAWSLTGTGATEAFFGQGTRLTVV.

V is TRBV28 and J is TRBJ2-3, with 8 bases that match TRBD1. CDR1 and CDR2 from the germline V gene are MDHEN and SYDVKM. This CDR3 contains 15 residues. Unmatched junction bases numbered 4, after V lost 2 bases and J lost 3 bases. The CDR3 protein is CASSLAQGETDTQYF. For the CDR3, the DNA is TGTGCCAGCAGTTTAGCACAGGGGGAAACAGATACGCAGTATTTT.

This chain's CDR3 is CASGRAGNTIYF. The CDR3 coding sequence is TGTGCCAGCGGTCGCGCTGGAAACACCATATATTTT. The chain recombines TRBV6-5 with TRBJ1-3; no clear D. The ends were cut back, 8 bases at V and 2 bases at J, with 7 bases in the middle. The CDR3 length is 12 residues. From germline, CDR1 is MNHEY and CDR2 SVGAGI.

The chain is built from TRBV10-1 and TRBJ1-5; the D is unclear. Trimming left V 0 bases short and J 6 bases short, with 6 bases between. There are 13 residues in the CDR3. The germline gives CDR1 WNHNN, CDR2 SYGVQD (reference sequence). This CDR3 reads CASSESTRQPQHF. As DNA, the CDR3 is TGCGCCAGCAGTGAGTCGACTCGTCAGCCCCAGCATTTT.

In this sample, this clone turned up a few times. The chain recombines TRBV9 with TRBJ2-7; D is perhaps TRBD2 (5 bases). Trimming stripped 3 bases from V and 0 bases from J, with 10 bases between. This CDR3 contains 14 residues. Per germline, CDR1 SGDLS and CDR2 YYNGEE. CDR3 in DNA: TGTGCCAGCAGCGGTCCGGGGATCTCCTACGAGCAGTACTTC. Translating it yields CASSGPGISYEQYF.